The next 25 T cell receptor beta chains were all read from a single sample in a study of immune evolution from preneoplasia to lung adenocarcinoma. Data came from immunoSEQ multiplex PCR; TCRdb stores just in-frame clones and leaves some out. The sample carries a few thousand clones, roughly four fifths recorded once. Sequencing was done on a sample of FFPE minimally invasive lung adenocarcinoma tissue. The source of these receptors is a person aged 60-80 years with lung adenocarcinoma.

The chain employs TRBV5-6 and TRBJ1-2; D might be TRBD1 (5 bases). Trimming left V 0 bases short and J 5 bases short, with 11 bases between. This CDR3 comprises 14 residues. CDR1 and CDR2 (germline): SGHDT, YYEEEE. CDR3 residues: CASSLVLQEYGYTF. The CDR3 bases are TGTGCCAGCAGCTTGGTTTTACAGGAGTATGGCTACACCTTC.

The rearrangement links TRBV7-9 to TRBJ2-7; D is unresolved. The V end lost 5 bases, the J end lost 5 bases, and 10 bases lay between the germline ends. Germline CDR1 SEHNR, CDR2 FQNEAQ (reference sequence). The CDR3 has 12 amino acids. The CDR3 nucleotides are TGTGCCAGCAGCCTCGGTTCCCACGAGCAGTACTTC. It encodes CASSLGSHEQYF.

The chain recombines TRBV5-1 with TRBJ2-5; D unresolved. V was shortened by 2 bases and J by 2 bases, with 4 bases between the two germline ends. Germline V CDR1 and CDR2: SGHRS, YFSETQ. The CDR3 has 12 amino acids. CDR3 DNA sequence: TGCGCCAGCAGCTTAGGTCAAGAGACCCAGTACTTC. This translates into CASSLGQETQYF.

The chain is built from TRBV7-2 and TRBJ2-3; TRBD2 matches 13 bases. The trim removed 4 bases at V and 9 bases at J, leaving 7 bases unmatched. The CDR3 extends over 15 amino acids. Germline CDR1 SGHTA, CDR2 FQGNSA. In DNA form, the CDR3 reads TGTGCCAGCAGCTCACTAGCGGGGGGGGAAGGAACGCAGTATTTT. Amino acid sequence: CASSSLAGGEGTQYF.

This chain joins TRBV19 and TRBJ1-1; no clear D. Trimming removed 3 bases at V and 4 bases at J, with 12 bases between. CDR3 length: 14 amino acids. CDR1 LNHDA and CDR2 SQIVND come from the germline V gene (reference sequence). The CDR3 is CASSILPAGTEAFF. In nucleotides, the CDR3 is TGTGCCAGTAGTATCTTGCCAGCAGGCACTGAAGCTTTCTTT.

The chain uses TRBV4-2 and TRBJ1-2, with no clear D. In germline, CDR1 is LGHNA, CDR2 YNFKEQ. The CDR3 loop spans 14 amino acids. V was cut by 4 bases and J by 6 bases, with 15 bases left in between. CDR3 residues: CASSPGPRSDGYTF. CDR3 DNA sequence: TGTGCCAGCAGCCCCGGGCCTCGCTCGGATGGCTACACCTTC.

The chain couples TRBV18 to TRBJ2-7; TRBD1 aligns across 10 bases. The CDR3 sequence is 15 residues long. J was trimmed by 0 bases and V by 5 bases; bases with no gene match: 4. Germline assignment: CDR1 KGHSH and CDR2 LQKENI. The DNA of the CDR3 is TGTGCCAGCTCAACGGGACAGGGGTTCTCCTACGAGCAGTACTTC. Translation: CASSTGQGFSYEQYF.

The chain links TRBV5-1 to TRBJ2-1, with D perhaps TRBD2 (5 bases). This CDR3 comprises 14 residues. The germline V gene has CDR1 SGHRS and CDR2 YFSETQ. The V end was cut by 4 bases, the J end by 6 bases, with 14 bases between. The chain's CDR3 is CASSRTSDSNEQFF. As DNA, the CDR3 is TGCGCCAGCAGCCGGACTTCTGATTCCAATGAGCAGTTCTTC.

The V call is TRBV14, the J call TRBJ2-7, with TRBD1 matching over 7 bases. The CDR3 consists of 13 residues. Looked up from germline, CDR1 is SGHDN and CDR2 is FVKESK. With 3 bases clipped from V and 6 bases from J, the junction kept 5 bases outside the gene matches. The CDR3 here is CASSQGQPFEQYF. The CDR3 region has the DNA TGTGCCAGCAGCCAGGGACAGCCCTTCGAGCAGTACTTC.

The J gene is TRBJ2-7, the V gene TRBV19, with 9 bases matching TRBD1. The germline CDR1 and CDR2 sequences are LNHDA and SQIVND (reference sequence). CDR3 size: 15 residues. The junction had 13 bases not matched to a gene; V was cut back by 9 bases and J by 4 bases. This CDR3 is CASATSGTGRYEQYF. The CDR3 DNA follows: TGTGCCAGCGCTACCTCCGGGACAGGGCGTTACGAGCAGTACTTC.

The rearrangement uses TRBV9 and TRBJ1-2; D uncertain. Trimming shortened V by 1 base and J by 3 bases, and 4 bases separated the two germline ends. CDR3 length: 12 amino acids. Germline CDR1 and CDR2: SGDLS and YYNGEE. CDR3 amino acids: CASSVMHYGYTF. The CDR3 DNA follows: TGTGCCAGCAGCGTAATGCACTATGGCTACACCTTC.

The chain carries TRBV28 and TRBJ1-4, with no clear D. Trimming cost V 3 bases and J 7 bases, with 9 bases left between them. The germline V gene encodes CDR1 MDHEN and CDR2 SYDVKM. The length of the CDR3 is 13 residues. The CDR3 protein is CASSFRGSEKLFF. Here the CDR3 DNA reads TGTGCCAGCAGTTTTCGAGGGAGTGAAAAACTGTTTTTT.

This clone was observed a few times. The rearrangement links TRBV5-1 to TRBJ1-4; no reliable D call. V lost 4 bases and J 4 bases, leaving 11 bases between the germline ends. CDR1 SGHRS and CDR2 YFSETQ come from the germline V gene. The CDR3 spans 14 residues. CDR3 loop: CASSRRQVNEKLFF. CDR3 nucleotides: TGCGCCAGCAGCAGGCGCCAAGTTAATGAAAAACTGTTTTTT.

This chain uses TRBV9 with TRBJ2-3, with D tentatively TRBD2 (6 bases). This CDR3 has 15 amino acids. The V gene lost 0 bases and the J gene lost 3 bases, with 11 bases spanning the gap. The V gene's germline CDR1 is SGDLS and CDR2 YYNGEE. The CDR3 nucleotides read TGTGCCAGCAGCGTAGGGCCTAGCGAGACAGATACGCAGTATTTT. The encoded protein is CASSVGPSETDTQYF.

J is TRBJ1-1 and V is TRBV5-4; D gene ambiguous. The CDR3 contains 11 residues. The ends were cut back, 7 bases at V and 0 bases at J, with 4 bases in the middle. Looked up from germline, CDR1 is SGHNT and CDR2 is YYREEE (reference sequence). The CDR3 DNA is TGTGCCAGCTACTTGAACACTGAAGCTTTCTTT. The encoded protein is CASYLNTEAFF.

V usage is TRBV5-1 and J usage is TRBJ2-7; 9 bases fit TRBD1. The CDR3 covers 15 residues. CDR1 and CDR2 (germline): SGHRS, YFSETQ. V was pared by 4 bases and J by 3 bases, with 8 bases of the junction left unmatched. The CDR3 sequence: CASSPGTGNRYEQYF. The CDR3 nucleotides read TGCGCCAGCAGCCCTGGGACAGGGAACCGCTACGAGCAGTACTTC.

In DNA, the CDR3 is TGTGCCAGCAGCTTTATCCCGGGGAACACTGAAGCTTTCTTT. Translated: CASSFIPGNTEAFF. The chain joins TRBV7-9 to TRBJ1-1, with D unresolved. The CDR3 loop spans 14 amino acids. Per the germline V gene, CDR1 is SEHNR and CDR2 is FQNEAQ (reference sequence). V was shortened by 3 bases and J by 1 base, with 9 bases between the two germline ends.

The chain links TRBV27 to TRBJ2-1, with 11 positions matching TRBD2. There are 17 residues in the CDR3. Germline CDR1 MNHEY, CDR2 SMNVEV (reference sequence). J lost 2 bases, V lost 0 bases, and 3 bases had no gene match. CDR3 loop: CASSLSLAGGPYNEQFF. In DNA form, the CDR3 reads TGTGCCAGCAGTTTATCTCTAGCGGGGGGTCCCTACAATGAGCAGTTCTTC.

As regards this clone: Other DNA sequences within the sample encode an identical CDR3. The rearrangement uses TRBV11-2 and TRBJ1-2; 10 bases match TRBD1. V shed 5 bases, J shed 5 bases, and the junction held 2 bases outside the gene matches. The germline CDR1 and CDR2 sequences are SGHAT and FQNNGV. This CDR3 has 13 amino acids. This CDR3 reads CASSPGQGYGYTF. CDR3 DNA: TGTGCCAGCAGCCCGGGACAGGGGTATGGCTACACCTTC.

The chain is built from TRBV11-1 and TRBJ2-3; 8 bases are shared with TRBD2. V was clipped by 1 base and J by 1 base; unmatched bases: 10. Germline assignment: CDR1 SGHAT and CDR2 FQDESV (reference sequence). CDR3 size: 18 residues. CDR3 region: CASSLVIRGGDGTDTQYF. The CDR3 coding sequence is TGTGCCAGCAGCTTAGTTATTCGGGGGGGGGACGGCACAGATACGCAGTATTTT.

V usage is TRBV28 and J usage is TRBJ2-7; possible D gene TRBD2, 6 bases. Trimming removed 6 bases at V and 2 bases at J, with 14 bases between. The CDR3 length is 14 residues. Germline CDR1 and CDR2: MDHEN and SYDVKM. Here the CDR3 reads CASRTRQSAYEQYF. Here the CDR3 DNA reads TGTGCCAGCAGGACTAGACAGTCGGCCTACGAGCAGTACTTC.

V gene TRBV30 combines with J gene TRBJ2-3; D remains ambiguous. The V end lost 1 base, the J end lost 1 base, and 9 bases lay between the germline ends. This CDR3 is built from 14 residues. Germline V lookup: CDR1 GTSNPN, CDR2 SVGIG (reference sequence). In nucleotides, the CDR3 is TGTGCCTGGAGTGCAGTAGACCGCACAGATACGCAGTATTTT. The encoded protein is CAWSAVDRTDTQYF.

The chain has TRBV6-1 and TRBJ1-4; D call uncertain. The CDR3 sequence is 11 residues long. With 7 bases removed from V and 5 bases from J, the gap between germline ends came to 5 bases. Germline V gene lookup returns CDR1 MNHNS and CDR2 SASEGT. The CDR3 sequence is CASKRNEKLFF. The CDR3 DNA reads as TGTGCCAGCAAGAGGAATGAAAAACTGTTTTTT.

The rearrangement uses TRBV11-3 and TRBJ2-7; D possibly corresponds to TRBD2 (6 bases). Per germline, CDR1 SGHNT and CDR2 YENEEA. V lost 5 bases and J 5 bases, leaving 13 bases between the germline ends. The CDR3 runs to 13 residues. CDR3 DNA sequence: TGTGCCAGCAGCCCGGGAGTTTTTAACGAGCAGTACTTC. Its protein product is CASSPGVFNEQYF.

In this sample, this clone turned up a few times. This chain connects TRBV2 to TRBJ1-1; maybe TRBD1 (6 bases). This CDR3 contains 12 residues. Germline CDR1 is SNHLY and CDR2 is FYNNEI. Between the trimmed V and J ends, which lost 5 bases and 8 bases, there was a span of 12 bases. CDR3 coding DNA: TGTGCCAGCAGTAAAGGGGGACCCGAAGCTTTCTTT. Its translation: CASSKGGPEAFF.